This T cell receptor (beta chain) was captured by sequencing in a study of blood T cell repertoires in COVID-19. Study overall: Nucleic acid was either cDNA or gDNA, and it came from T cells, B-cell-depleted T cells, or PBMCs.

Exposed participants encountered a COVID-19 case during the 2 weeks preceding study entry. TCRdb keeps only in-frame clones here, not all; method: immunoSEQ multiplex PCR. This table holds roughly 150,000 clones, under 90% found once. The CDR3 runs to 14 residues. The germline V gene has CDR1 SNHLY and CDR2 FYNNEI. The germline V and J ends were trimmed by 3 bases and 6 bases, with 12 bases remaining between them. This clonotype was obtained from a woman aged 18 to 35 who had been exposed to COVID-19. The rearrangement uses TRBV2 and TRBJ2-1, with D perhaps matching TRBD2 (6 bases). Sequences were obtained from PBMCs or T cells enriched from blood (not recorded which). CDR3 protein: CASSERLVVNEQFF. The CDR3 DNA reads TGTGCCAGCAGTGAGAGACTAGTTGTCAATGAGCAGTTCTTC.